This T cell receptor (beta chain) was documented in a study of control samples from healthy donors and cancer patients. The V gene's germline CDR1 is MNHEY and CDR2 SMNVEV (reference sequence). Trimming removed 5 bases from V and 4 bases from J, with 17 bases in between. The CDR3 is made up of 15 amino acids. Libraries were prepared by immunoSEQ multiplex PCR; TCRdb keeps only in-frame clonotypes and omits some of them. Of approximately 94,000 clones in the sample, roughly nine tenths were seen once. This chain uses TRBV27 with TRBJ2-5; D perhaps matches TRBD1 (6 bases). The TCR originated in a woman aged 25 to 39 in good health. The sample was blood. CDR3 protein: CASSPLEGRGETQYF. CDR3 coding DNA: TGTGCCAGCAGTCCCCTGGAAGGCAGGGGAGAGACCCAGTACTTC.